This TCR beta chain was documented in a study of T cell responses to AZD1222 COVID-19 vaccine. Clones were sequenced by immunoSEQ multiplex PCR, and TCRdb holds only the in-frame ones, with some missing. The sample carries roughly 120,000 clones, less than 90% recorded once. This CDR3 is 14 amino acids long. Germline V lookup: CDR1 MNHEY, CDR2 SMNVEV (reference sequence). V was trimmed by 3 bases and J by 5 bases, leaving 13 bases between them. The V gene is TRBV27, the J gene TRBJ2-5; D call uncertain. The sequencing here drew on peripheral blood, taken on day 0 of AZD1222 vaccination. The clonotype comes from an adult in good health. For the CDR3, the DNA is TGTGCCAGCAGTTTTCGGCAGAGGCCCGAGACCCAGTACTTC. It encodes CASSFRQRPETQYF.